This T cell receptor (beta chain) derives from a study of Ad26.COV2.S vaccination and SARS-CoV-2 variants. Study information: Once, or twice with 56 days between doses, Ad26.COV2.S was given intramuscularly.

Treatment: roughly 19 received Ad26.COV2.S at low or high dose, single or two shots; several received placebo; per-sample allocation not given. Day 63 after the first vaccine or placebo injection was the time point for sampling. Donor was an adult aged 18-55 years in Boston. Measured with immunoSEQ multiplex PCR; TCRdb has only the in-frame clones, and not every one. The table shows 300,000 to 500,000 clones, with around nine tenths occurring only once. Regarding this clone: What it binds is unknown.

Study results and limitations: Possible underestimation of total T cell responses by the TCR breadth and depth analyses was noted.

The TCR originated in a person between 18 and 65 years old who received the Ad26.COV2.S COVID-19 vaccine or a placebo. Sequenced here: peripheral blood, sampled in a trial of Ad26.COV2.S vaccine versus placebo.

The CDR3 DNA sequence: TGTGCCAGCAGTAGGGGAGCTCGGGTTGGGACCGGGGAGCTGTTTTTT. Amino acid sequence: CASSRGARVGTGELFF. The chain uses TRBV2 and TRBJ2-2, with D perhaps TRBD1 or TRBD2 (5 bases each). Trimming took off 5 bases at V and 5 bases at J, with 18 bases between the two ends. Germline-derived CDR1 and CDR2 are SNHLY and FYNNEI. The CDR3 has 16 amino acids.